Here is one T cell receptor (beta chain) with its context. The target antigen is unknown. The sample comes from a study of naive and memory T cell subsets. From germline, CDR1 is SGHRS and CDR2 YFSETQ. With 2 bases clipped from V and 4 bases from J, the junction kept 3 bases outside the gene matches. The CDR3 is 14 residues long. General observations from the study: Naive and memory subsets had different power law exponents for TCR abundance. Naive repertoires, especially CD8, held a few larger clonotypes, possibly memory cells re-expressing CD45RA.

An equimolar mix of two oligonucleotides served as the beta constant-region primer for TRBC1 and TRBC2. Ligated cDNA was amplified by four rounds of PCR with nested alpha and beta constant-region primers and SP2. The cDNA 3' end received a ligated single-stranded oligonucleotide carrying the SP2 primer and a 12-nucleotide UMI. MiXCR was run by TCRdb on the UMI-ligation and nested PCR reads, yielding one entry per CDR3 protein. The table has roughly 100,000 distinct CDR3 sequences, approximately 15% seen once. CD4+ T cell IFNgamma after overnight CMV lysate exposure gave donor CMV status. Four subsets defined by CD45RA and CD27 were sorted after CD3, CD4, CD8 and live/dead staining.

Sequencing was performed on naive CD8+ T cells from blood. This clonotype originated in a human donor in good health. This rearrangement joins TRBV5-1 to TRBJ2-7, with TRBD2 identical over 10 bases. The CDR3 DNA follows: TGCGCCAGCAGCTTCCTAGCGGGAGATTACGAGCAGTACTTC. It translates to CASSFLAGDYEQYF. Together with reference TRBV5-1 and TRBJ2-7, the CDR3 gives the full variable domain: KAGVTQTPRYLIKTRGQQVTLSCSPISGHRSVSWYQQTPGQGLQFLFEYFSETQRNKGNFPGRFSGRQFSNSRSEMNVSTLELGDSALYLCASSFLAGDYEQYFGPGTRLTVT.